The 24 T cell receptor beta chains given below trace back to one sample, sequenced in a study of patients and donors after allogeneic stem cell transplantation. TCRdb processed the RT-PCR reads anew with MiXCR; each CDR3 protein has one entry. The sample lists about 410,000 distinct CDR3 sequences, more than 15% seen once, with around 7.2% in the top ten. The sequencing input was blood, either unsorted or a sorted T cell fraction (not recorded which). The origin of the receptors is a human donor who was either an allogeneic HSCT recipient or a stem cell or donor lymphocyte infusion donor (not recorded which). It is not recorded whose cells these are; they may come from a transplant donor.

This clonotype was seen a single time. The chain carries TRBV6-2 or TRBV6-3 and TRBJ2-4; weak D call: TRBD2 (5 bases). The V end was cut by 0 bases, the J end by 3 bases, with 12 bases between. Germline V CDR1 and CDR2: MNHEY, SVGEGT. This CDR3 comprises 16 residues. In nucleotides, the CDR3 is TGTGCCAGCAGTTACTCGTCTGGCGGACTCAAAAACATTCAGTACTTC. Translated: CASSYSSGGLKNIQYF.

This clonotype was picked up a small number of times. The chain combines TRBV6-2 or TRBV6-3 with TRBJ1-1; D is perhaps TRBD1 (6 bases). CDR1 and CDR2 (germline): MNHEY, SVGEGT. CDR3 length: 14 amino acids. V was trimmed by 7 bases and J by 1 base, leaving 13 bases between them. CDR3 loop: CASTQPGQNTEAFF. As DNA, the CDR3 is TGTGCCAGCACCCAACCGGGACAGAACACTGAAGCTTTCTTT.

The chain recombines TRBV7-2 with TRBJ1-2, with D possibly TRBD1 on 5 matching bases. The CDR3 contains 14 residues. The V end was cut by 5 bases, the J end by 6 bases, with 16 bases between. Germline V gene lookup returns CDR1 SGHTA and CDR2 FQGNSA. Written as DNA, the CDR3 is TGTGCCAGCAGCCCTCAGTCAGGGTTTGATGGCTACACCTTC. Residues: CASSPQSGFDGYTF.

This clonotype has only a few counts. The CDR3 DNA is TGCGCCAGCAGCCAAGGCAGGGGCGACGAGCAGTACTTC. As protein: CASSQGRGDEQYF. J is TRBJ2-7 and V is TRBV4-3; the D gene is possibly TRBD1 (6 bases). V was shortened by 1 base and J by 5 bases, with 9 bases between the two germline ends. Germline values: CDR1 LGHNA, CDR2 YSLEER. CDR3 size: 13 residues.

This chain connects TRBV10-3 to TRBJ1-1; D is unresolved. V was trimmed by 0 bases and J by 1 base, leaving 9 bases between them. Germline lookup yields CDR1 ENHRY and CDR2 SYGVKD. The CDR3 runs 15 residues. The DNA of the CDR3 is TGTGCCATCAGTGAGTCGATAAAGGAGAACACTGAAGCTTTCTTT. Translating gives CAISESIKENTEAFF.

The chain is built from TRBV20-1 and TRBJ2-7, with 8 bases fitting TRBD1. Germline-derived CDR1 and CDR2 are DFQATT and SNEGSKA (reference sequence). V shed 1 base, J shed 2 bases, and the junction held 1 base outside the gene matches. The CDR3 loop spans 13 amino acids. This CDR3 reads CSARAGGPYEQYF. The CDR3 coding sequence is TGCAGTGCTAGAGCAGGGGGCCCCTACGAGCAGTACTTC.

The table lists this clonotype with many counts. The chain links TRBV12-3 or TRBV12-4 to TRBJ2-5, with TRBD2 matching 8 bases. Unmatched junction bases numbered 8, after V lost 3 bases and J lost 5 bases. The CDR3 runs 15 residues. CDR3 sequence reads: CASSFGAGERETQYF. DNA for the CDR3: TGTGCCAGCAGTTTCGGAGCGGGGGAGCGGGAGACCCAGTACTTC.

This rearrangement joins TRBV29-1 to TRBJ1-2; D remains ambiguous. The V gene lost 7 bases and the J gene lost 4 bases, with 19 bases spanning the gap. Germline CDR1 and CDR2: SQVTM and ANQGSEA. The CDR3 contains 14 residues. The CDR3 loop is CSASTPGRVYGYTF. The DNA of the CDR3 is TGCAGCGCCTCTACACCCGGACGGGTCTATGGCTACACCTTC. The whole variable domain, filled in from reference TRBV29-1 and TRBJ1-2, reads SAVISQKPSRDICQRGTSLTIQCQVDSQVTMMFWYRQQPGQSLTLIATANQGSEATYESGFVIDKFPISRPNLTFSTLTVSNMSPEDSSIYLCSASTPGRVYGYTFGSGTRLTVV.

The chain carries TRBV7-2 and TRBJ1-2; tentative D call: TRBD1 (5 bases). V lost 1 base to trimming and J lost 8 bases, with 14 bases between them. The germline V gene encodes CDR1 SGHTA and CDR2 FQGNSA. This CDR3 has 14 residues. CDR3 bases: TGTGCCAGCAGCTTAGTAATAGGGGAAGGCGGCTACACCTTC. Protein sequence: CASSLVIGEGGYTF.

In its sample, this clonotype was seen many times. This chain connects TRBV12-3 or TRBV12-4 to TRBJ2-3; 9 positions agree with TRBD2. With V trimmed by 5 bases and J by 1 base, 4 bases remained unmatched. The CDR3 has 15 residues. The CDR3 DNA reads TGTGCCAGCAGTCATAGCGGGAGAGGCACAGATACGCAGTATTTT. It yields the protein CASSHSGRGTDTQYF.

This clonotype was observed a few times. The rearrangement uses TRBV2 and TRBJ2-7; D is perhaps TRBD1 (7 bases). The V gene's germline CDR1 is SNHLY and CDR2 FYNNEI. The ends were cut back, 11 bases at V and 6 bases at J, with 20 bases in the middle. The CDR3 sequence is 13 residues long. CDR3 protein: CAGKTGRRSEQYF. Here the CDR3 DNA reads TGTGCCGGAAAGACAGGGAGGAGAAGCGAGCAGTACTTC. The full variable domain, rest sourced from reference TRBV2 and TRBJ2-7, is EPEVTQTPSHQVTQMGQEVILRCVPISNHLYFYWYRQILGQKVEFLVSFYNNEISEKSEIFDDQFSVERPDGSNFTLKIRSTKLEDSAMYFCAGKTGRRSEQYFGPGTRLTVT.

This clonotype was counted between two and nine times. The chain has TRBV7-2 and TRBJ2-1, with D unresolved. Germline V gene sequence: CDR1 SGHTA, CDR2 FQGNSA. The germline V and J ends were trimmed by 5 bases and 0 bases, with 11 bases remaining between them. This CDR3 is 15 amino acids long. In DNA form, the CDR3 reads TGTGCCAGCAGCGTAGGGTTTAGCTCCTACAATGAGCAGTTCTTC. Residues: CASSVGFSSYNEQFF. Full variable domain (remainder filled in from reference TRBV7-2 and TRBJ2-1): GAGVSQSPSNKVTEKGKDVELRCDPISGHTALYWYRQSLGQGLEFLIYFQGNSAPDKSGLPSDRFSAERTGGSVSTLTIQRTQQEDSAVYLCASSVGFSSYNEQFFGPGTRLTVL.

The CDR3 DNA sequence: TGCGCCAGCAGCTCCGGGACGGGGGATTTCTTC. Protein product: CASSSGTGDFF. The V call is TRBV5-1, the J call TRBJ2-1, with TRBD2 as a possible D gene (6 bases). This CDR3 has 11 residues. The germline V gene has CDR1 SGHRS and CDR2 YFSETQ. V dropped 3 bases and J dropped 16 bases, with 14 bases sitting between them. The variable domain in full, with the rest retrieved from reference TRBV5-1 and TRBJ2-1, is KAGVTQTPRYLIKTRGQQVTLSCSPISGHRSVSWYQQTPGQGLQFLFEYFSETQRNKGNFPGRFSGRQFSNSRSEMNVSTLELGDSALYLCASSSGTGDFFGPGTRLTVL.

CDR3 nucleotides: TGCGCCAGCAGCCCCTCCCAGACGAACTACGAGCAGTACTTC. As protein: CASSPSQTNYEQYF. The V and J genes are TRBV5-1 and TRBJ2-7; D remains ambiguous. Germline CDR1 is SGHRS and CDR2 is YFSETQ. The V gene lost 4 bases and the J gene lost 3 bases, with 14 bases spanning the gap. The CDR3 totals 14 residues.

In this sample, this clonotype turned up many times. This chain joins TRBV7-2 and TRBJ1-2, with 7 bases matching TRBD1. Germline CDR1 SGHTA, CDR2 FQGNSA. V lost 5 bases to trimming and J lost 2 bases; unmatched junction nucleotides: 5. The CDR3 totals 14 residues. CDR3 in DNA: TGTGCCAGCAGCCCATTGACAGGGAACTATGGCTACACCTTC. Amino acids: CASSPLTGNYGYTF. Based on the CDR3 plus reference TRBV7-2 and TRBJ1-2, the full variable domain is GAGVSQSPSNKVTEKGKDVELRCDPISGHTALYWYRQSLGQGLEFLIYFQGNSAPDKSGLPSDRFSAERTGGSVSTLTIQRTQQEDSAVYLCASSPLTGNYGYTFGSGTRLTVV.

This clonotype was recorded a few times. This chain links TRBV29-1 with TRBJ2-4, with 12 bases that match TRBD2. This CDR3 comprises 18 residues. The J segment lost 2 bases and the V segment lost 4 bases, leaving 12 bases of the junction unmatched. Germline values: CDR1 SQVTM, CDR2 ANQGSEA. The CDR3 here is CSVVLPSGGAGTKNIQYF. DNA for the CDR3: TGCAGCGTTGTATTACCTAGCGGGGGGGCCGGAACCAAAAACATTCAGTACTTC. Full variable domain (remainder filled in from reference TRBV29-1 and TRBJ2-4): SAVISQKPSRDICQRGTSLTIQCQVDSQVTMMFWYRQQPGQSLTLIATANQGSEATYESGFVIDKFPISRPNLTFSTLTVSNMSPEDSSIYLCSVVLPSGGAGTKNIQYFGAGTRLSVL.

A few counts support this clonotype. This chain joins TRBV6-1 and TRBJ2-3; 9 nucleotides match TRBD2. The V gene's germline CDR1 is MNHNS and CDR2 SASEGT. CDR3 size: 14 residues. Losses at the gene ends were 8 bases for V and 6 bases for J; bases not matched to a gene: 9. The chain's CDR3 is CASQEAGGGDTQYF. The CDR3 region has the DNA TGTGCCAGCCAAGAAGCGGGGGGCGGGGATACGCAGTATTTT.

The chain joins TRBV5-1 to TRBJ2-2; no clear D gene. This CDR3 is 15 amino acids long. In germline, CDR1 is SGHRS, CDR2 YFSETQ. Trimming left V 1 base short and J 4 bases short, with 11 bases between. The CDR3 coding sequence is TGCGCCAGCAGCTTGTCCCAGGCGAGCACCGGGGAGCTGTTTTTT. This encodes CASSLSQASTGELFF.

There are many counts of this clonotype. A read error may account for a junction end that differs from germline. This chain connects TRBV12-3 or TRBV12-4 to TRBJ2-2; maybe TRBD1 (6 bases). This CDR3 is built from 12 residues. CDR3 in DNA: TGCCAGGGGCAGGGGCTAGCAGGGGAGCTGTTTTTT. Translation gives CQGQGLAGELFF.

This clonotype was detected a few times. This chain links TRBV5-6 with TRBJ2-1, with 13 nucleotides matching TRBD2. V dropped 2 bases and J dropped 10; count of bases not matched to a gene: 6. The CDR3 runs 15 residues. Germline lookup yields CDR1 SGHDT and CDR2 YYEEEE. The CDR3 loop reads CASSFTSGGAREQFF. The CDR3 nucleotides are TGTGCCAGCAGCTTCACTAGCGGGGGGGCCAGGGAGCAGTTCTTC. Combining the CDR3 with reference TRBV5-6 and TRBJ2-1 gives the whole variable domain DAGVTQSPTHLIKTRGQQVTLRCSPKSGHDTVSWYQQALGQGPQFIFQYYEEEERQRGNFPDRFSGHQFPNYSSELNVNALLLGDSALYLCASSFTSGGAREQFFGPGTRLTVL.

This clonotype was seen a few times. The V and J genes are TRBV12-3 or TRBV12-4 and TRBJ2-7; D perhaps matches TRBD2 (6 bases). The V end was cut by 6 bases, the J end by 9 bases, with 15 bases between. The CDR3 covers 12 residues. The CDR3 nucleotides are TGTGCCAGCAGCCGGGACTTATGGGCGCAGTACTTC. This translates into CASSRDLWAQYF.

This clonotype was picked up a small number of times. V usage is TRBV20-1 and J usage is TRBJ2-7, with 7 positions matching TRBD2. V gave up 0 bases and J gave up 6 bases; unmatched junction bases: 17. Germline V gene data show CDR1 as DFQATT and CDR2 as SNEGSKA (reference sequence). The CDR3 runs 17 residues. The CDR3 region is CSAREGGLGRASGEQYF. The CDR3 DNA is TGCAGTGCTAGAGAGGGCGGATTGGGGAGGGCTTCAGGCGAGCAGTACTTC.

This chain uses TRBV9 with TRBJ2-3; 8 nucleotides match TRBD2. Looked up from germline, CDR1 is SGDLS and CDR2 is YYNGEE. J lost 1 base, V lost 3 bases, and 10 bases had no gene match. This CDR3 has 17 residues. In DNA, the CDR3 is TGTGCCAGCAGCGCAACATACGCGGGGGGCCGCACAGATACGCAGTATTTT. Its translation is CASSATYAGGRTDTQYF. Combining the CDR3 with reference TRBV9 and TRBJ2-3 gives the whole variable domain DSGVTQTPKHLITATGQRVTLRCSPRSGDLSVYWYQQSLDQGLQFLIQYYNGEERAKGNILERFSAQQFPDLHSELNLSSLELGDSALYFCASSATYAGGRTDTQYFGPGTRLTVL.

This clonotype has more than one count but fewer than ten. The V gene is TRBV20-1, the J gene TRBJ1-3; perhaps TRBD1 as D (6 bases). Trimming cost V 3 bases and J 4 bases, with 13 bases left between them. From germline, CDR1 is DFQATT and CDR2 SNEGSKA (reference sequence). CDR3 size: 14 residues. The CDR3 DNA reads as TGCAGTGCTAGCAAGCAGGGGAGAGGAAACACCATATATTTT. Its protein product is CSASKQGRGNTIYF.